These 23 T cell receptor beta chains were sequenced from one sample in a study of blood T cell repertoires in COVID-19. TCRdb keeps only in-frame clones here, not all; method: immunoSEQ multiplex PCR. The sample includes approximately 150,000 clones, 78% of them seen just once. Sequencing was carried out using peripheral blood. Receptor source: a woman aged 55-70 years with acute or convalescent COVID-19.

In its sample, this clone was seen once. The chain couples TRBV9 to TRBJ1-3, with D possibly being TRBD1 (6 bases). Germline-derived CDR1 and CDR2 are SGDLS and YYNGEE. The V end was cut by 0 bases, the J end by 4 bases, with 14 bases between. The CDR3 is 16 residues long. For the CDR3, the DNA is TGTGCCAGCAGCGTAGAGTTACAGGGCAACGGAAACACCATATATTTT. Translated, it gives CASSVELQGNGNTIYF.

The table lists this clone with a few counts. The chain has TRBV2 and TRBJ1-5; the match to TRBD1 covers 7 bases. V dropped 5 bases and J dropped 3; count of bases not matched to a gene: 7. CDR1 and CDR2 from the germline V gene are SNHLY and FYNNEI. The CDR3 covers 15 residues. The CDR3 nucleotides are TGTGCCAGCAGTCCCGACAGGGCCATCAATCAGCCCCAGCATTTT. It codes for CASSPDRAINQPQHF. The full variable domain, rest sourced from reference TRBV2 and TRBJ1-5, is EPEVTQTPSHQVTQMGQEVILRCVPISNHLYFYWYRQILGQKVEFLVSFYNNEISEKSEIFDDQFSVERPDGSNFTLKIRSTKLEDSAMYFCASSPDRAINQPQHFGDGTRLSIL.

The chain links TRBV11-2 to TRBJ2-3; a possible D gene is TRBD1 (7 bases). Trimming took off 1 base at V and 3 bases at J, with 14 bases between the two ends. The CDR3 covers 16 residues. Per the germline V gene, CDR1 is SGHAT and CDR2 is FQNNGV. CDR3 nucleotides: TGTGCCAGCAGCTTAGGCGGGACAGTTCCTACAGATACGCAGTATTTT. Its protein product is CASSLGGTVPTDTQYF.

The chain uses TRBV2 and TRBJ1-2; D may be TRBD1 (5 bases). Looked up from germline, CDR1 is SNHLY and CDR2 is FYNNEI. CDR3 length equals 14 residues. The V and J ends lost 4 bases and 8 bases respectively, with 17 bases between them. DNA of the CDR3: TGTGCCAGCAGTGGAACCAGGGTATACGGGGGCTACACCTTC. Amino acids: CASSGTRVYGGYTF.

In the case of this clone: Other DNA sequences of this sample code for an identical CDR3. The DNA for the CDR3 is TGCGCCAGCAGCCCCTCCATAGCGGGAGGACGGACCGGGGAGCTGTTTTTT. As protein: CASSPSIAGGRTGELFF. The chain uses TRBV5-1 and TRBJ2-2; 10 nucleotides agree with TRBD2. Per the germline V gene, CDR1 is SGHRS and CDR2 is YFSETQ. V dropped 4 bases and J dropped 5; count of bases not matched to a gene: 11. The CDR3 spans 17 residues.

This clone was observed a single time. This chain links TRBV6-6 with TRBJ2-2, with 14 bases lining up with TRBD2. With 6 bases clipped from V and 0 bases from J, the junction kept 9 bases outside the gene matches. This CDR3 is 19 amino acids long. CDR1 and CDR2 from the germline V gene are MNHNY and SVGAGI (reference sequence). CDR3 amino acids: CASSRLAGGSGANTGELFF. In nucleotides, the CDR3 is TGTGCCAGCAGCCGACTAGCGGGAGGGTCGGGAGCGAACACCGGGGAGCTGTTTTTT.

CDR3 coding DNA: TGTGCCACCTCTGACAATCCAGGGGGTGAAAAACTGTTTTTT. It translates to CATSDNPGGEKLFF. The chain has TRBV19 and TRBJ1-4; 7 bases are shared with TRBD1. V lost 10 bases and J lost 7; bases outside the gene matches: 12. The CDR3 is 14 amino acids. Germline CDR1 and CDR2: LNHDA and SQIVND (reference sequence).

This sequence joins TRBV2 and TRBJ2-3; 8 bases map to TRBD1. The V gene end was trimmed by 1 base and the J gene end by 2 bases; junction bases not matched to a gene: 2. This CDR3 spans 15 amino acids. Germline V gene data show CDR1 as SNHLY and CDR2 as FYNNEI. CDR3 loop: CASSEVGQVTDTQYF. CDR3 in DNA: TGTGCCAGCAGTGAAGTGGGACAGGTCACAGATACGCAGTATTTT.

The chain couples TRBV9 to TRBJ1-1, with a possible D match to TRBD1 (5 bases). V lost 0 bases to trimming and J lost 4 bases, with 10 bases between them. The germline V gene has CDR1 SGDLS and CDR2 YYNGEE. The CDR3 extends over 14 amino acids. DNA of the CDR3: TGTGCCAGCAGCGTAGCAGGGATCGCCACTGAAGCTTTCTTT. Translating gives CASSVAGIATEAFF.

A single count supports this clone. The V and J genes are TRBV27 and TRBJ2-2; 9 nucleotides align to TRBD1. The CDR3 totals 15 residues. The germline gives CDR1 MNHEY, CDR2 SMNVEV (reference sequence). V was clipped by 9 bases and J by 2 bases; unmatched bases: 7. CDR3 nucleotide sequence: TGTGCCAGTAAGGGACAGGGATTTAACACCGGGGAGCTGTTTTTT. Amino acid sequence: CASKGQGFNTGELFF.

Regarding this clone: The sample has other DNA sequences that encode this CDR3 too. This chain uses TRBV30 with TRBJ2-2, with D maybe TRBD2 (6 bases). CDR1 and CDR2 (germline): GTSNPN, SVGIG (reference sequence). CDR3 length: 13 residues. Trimming shortened V by 0 bases and J by 5 bases, and 7 bases separated the two germline ends. The CDR3 DNA is TGTGCCTGGAGTGTCGGAGGGACCGGGGAGCTGTTTTTT. This codes for CAWSVGGTGELFF. The entire variable domain, with the rest obtained from reference TRBV30 and TRBJ2-2, is as follows: SQTIHQWPATLVQPVGSPLSLECTVEGTSNPNLYWYRQAAGRGLQLLFYSVGIGQISSEVPQNLSASRPQDRQFILSSKKLLLSDSGFYLCAWSVGGTGELFFGEGSRLTVL.

This chain links TRBV15 with TRBJ2-2; tentatively, D is TRBD2 (5 bases). From germline, CDR1 is LNHNV and CDR2 YYDKDF (reference sequence). V lost 6 bases and J 0 bases, leaving 8 bases between the germline ends. This CDR3 is built from 14 residues. CDR3 nucleotides: TGTGCCACCAGGAGGGAGTCGAACACCGGGGAGCTGTTTTTT. It translates to CATRRESNTGELFF.

The genes are TRBV4-2 and TRBJ2-2; TRBD2 might be the D (6 bases). The CDR3 extends over 14 amino acids. V gave up 3 bases and J gave up 6 bases, with 11 bases separating them. Germline V gives CDR1 LGHNA, CDR2 YNFKEQ. CDR3 in amino acids: CASSQGLLAGELFF. The CDR3 DNA reads as TGTGCCAGCAGCCAGGGACTTCTGGCCGGGGAGCTGTTTTTT.

The rearrangement uses TRBV29-1 and TRBJ2-1; D is uncertain. CDR3 length equals 11 residues. Germline CDR1 reads SQVTM; CDR2 reads ANQGSEA. Trimming left V 3 bases short and J 8 bases short, with 8 bases between. The CDR3 region is CSVDGSHEQFF. DNA for the CDR3: TGCAGCGTTGACGGTAGCCATGAGCAGTTCTTC.

The rearrangement joins TRBV10-1 to TRBJ1-2; tentatively, D is TRBD1 (6 bases). The CDR3 runs to 13 residues. Trimming took 4 bases from V and 4 from J, leaving 10 bases between them. Germline loops: CDR1 WNHNN, CDR2 SYGVQD (reference sequence). The CDR3 loop is CASSATGLYGYTF. CDR3 nucleotides: TGCGCCAGCAGTGCGACAGGACTCTATGGCTACACCTTC.

The CDR3 nucleotides are TGCGCCAGCAGCATTAACAGGATGGAAGCTTTCTTT. Translating it yields CASSINRMEAFF. This rearrangement joins TRBV5-1 to TRBJ1-1; D might be TRBD1 (5 bases). CDR3 length: 12 amino acids. V lost 4 bases to trimming and J lost 8 bases, with 12 bases between them. Germline CDR1 is SGHRS and CDR2 is YFSETQ.

This clone occurred a few times. This chain connects TRBV15 to TRBJ1-2; perhaps TRBD1 as D (6 bases). CDR3 length equals 15 residues. V was shortened by 5 bases and J by 4 bases, with 17 bases between the two germline ends. The V gene's germline CDR1 is LNHNV and CDR2 YYDKDF (reference sequence). The chain's CDR3 is CATSGFRDKAYGYTF. CDR3 nucleotides: TGTGCCACCAGCGGTTTTCGGGACAAGGCCTATGGCTACACCTTC.

The J gene is TRBJ2-5, the V gene TRBV7-9; tentative D call: TRBD1 (6 bases). This CDR3 contains 14 residues. Between the trimmed V and J ends, which lost 5 bases and 4 bases, there was a span of 14 bases. CDR1 SEHNR and CDR2 FQNEAQ come from the germline V gene (reference sequence). CDR3 sequence reads: CASSITGSLETQYF. CDR3 sequence (DNA): TGTGCCAGCAGCATTACAGGGTCTCTAGAGACCCAGTACTTC.

This chain uses TRBV14 with TRBJ2-7, with TRBD2 as a possible D gene (7 bases). This CDR3 region has 18 residues. Germline loops: CDR1 SGHDN, CDR2 FVKESK. Trimming removed 1 base at V and 2 bases at J, with 21 bases between. The CDR3 reads CASSQGGAGGSLTYEQYF. CDR3 nucleotide sequence: TGTGCCAGCAGCCAAGGGGGGGCCGGCGGGAGCCTTACCTACGAGCAGTACTTC.

The chain uses TRBV14 and TRBJ1-1; possible D gene TRBD1, 5 bases. Trimming pared 1 base from V and 1 base from J, leaving 10 bases between. This CDR3 contains 15 residues. CDR1 is SGHDN and CDR2 is FVKESK in the germline V gene. CDR3 in amino acids: CASSQGRQGNTEAFF. The CDR3 DNA reads as TGTGCCAGCAGCCAAGGCCGCCAGGGGAACACTGAAGCTTTCTTT.

In this sample, this clone turned up once. The chain is built from TRBV28 and TRBJ1-1; tentative D call: TRBD1 (6 bases). Germline V gene data show CDR1 as MDHEN and CDR2 as SYDVKM. Trimming stripped 7 bases from V and 3 bases from J, with 12 bases between. The CDR3 extends over 13 amino acids. CDR3 region: CASKRGGDTEAFF. The CDR3 nucleotides are TGTGCCAGCAAGAGGGGGGGGGACACTGAAGCTTTCTTT. Full variable domain (rest looked up from reference TRBV28 and TRBJ1-1): DVKVTQSSRYLVKRTGEKVFLECVQDMDHENMFWYRQDPGLGLRLIYFSYDVKMKEKGDIPEGYSVSREKKERFSLILESASTNQTSMYLCASKRGGDTEAFFGQGTRLTVV.

V and J are TRBV19 and TRBJ2-4; TRBD2 is a possible D gene (5 bases). Germline CDR1 and CDR2: LNHDA and SQIVND (reference sequence). This CDR3 is 15 amino acids long. Trimming removed 1 base at V and 6 bases at J, with 13 bases between. The CDR3 bases are TGTGCCAGTAGTATAGTGGGCTTGGCGGGAAACATTCAGTACTTC. Translation: CASSIVGLAGNIQYF.

CDR3 region: CASSPGRGRGLFF. CDR3 DNA: TGTGCCAGCAGCCCTGGGAGGGGTCGAGGACTGTTTTTT. The chain has TRBV7-8 and TRBJ1-4; maybe TRBD1 (5 bases). The V gene's germline CDR1 is SGHVS and CDR2 FQNEAQ. The CDR3 spans 13 residues. Trimming cost V 5 bases and J 13 bases, with 17 bases left between them.